This entry lists 18 T cell receptor beta chains sequenced from one sample in a study of T-cell memory formation after mild COVID-19. Using its own MiXCR run on the 5' RACE reads, TCRdb lists one record per CDR3 protein. Counted here are around 150,000 distinct CDR3 sequences, roughly 15% occurring once; the ten biggest clones make up around an eighth. The sample was PBMCs or a T cell subset sorted from them (not recorded which). The receptors were gathered from an adult woman who had mild COVID-19 (a few samples of this study predate the infection). Cell type and time point are not known.

The chain carries TRBV29-1 and TRBJ1-1; 7 bases match TRBD1. Per germline, CDR1 SQVTM and CDR2 ANQGSEA. This CDR3 region has 12 residues. V gave up 7 bases and J gave up 6 bases; unmatched junction bases: 8. The CDR3 sequence is CSASRGRAEAFF. CDR3 sequence (DNA): TGCAGCGCCTCCAGGGGGAGGGCTGAAGCTTTCTTT.

This clonotype turned up a few times. The chain combines TRBV4-2 with TRBJ2-3; 8 bases align to TRBD2. Germline values: CDR1 LGHNA, CDR2 YNFKEQ. The CDR3 length is 21 residues. V was clipped by 0 bases and J by 2 bases; unmatched bases: 19. CDR3 sequence reads: CASSQDPRGGSLRGATDTQYF. CDR3 nucleotide sequence: TGTGCCAGCAGCCAAGATCCCCGGGGGGGGAGTTTGCGGGGGGCCACAGATACGCAGTATTTT.

This clonotype has just a few counts. The CDR3: CATSGGWDSTSGANVLTF. The DNA of the CDR3 is TGTGCCACCAGTGGAGGGTGGGACAGCACCTCTGGGGCCAACGTCCTGACTTTC. The chain combines TRBV24-1 with TRBJ2-6; 7 nucleotides match TRBD1. CDR1 KGHDR and CDR2 SFDVKD come from the germline V gene. The CDR3 covers 18 residues. The J segment lost 0 bases and the V segment lost 5 bases, leaving 9 bases of the junction unmatched.

The chain employs TRBV6-2 or TRBV6-3 and TRBJ1-1, with TRBD1 matching over 8 bases. The CDR3 is made up of 14 amino acids. J was trimmed by 6 bases and V by 5 bases; bases with no gene match: 8. CDR1 and CDR2 from the germline V gene are MNHEY and SVGEGT. The chain's CDR3 is CASSLQGVRAEAFF. The DNA of the CDR3 is TGTGCCAGCAGTCTACAGGGGGTGAGGGCTGAAGCTTTCTTT.

This clonotype has a handful of counts. The chain uses TRBV9 and TRBJ1-2; no firm D call. CDR1 is SGDLS and CDR2 is YYNGEE in the germline V gene. Trimming pared 2 bases from V and 2 bases from J, leaving 7 bases between. The CDR3 covers 13 residues. CDR3 in DNA: TGTGCCAGCAGCGTGGCGCAGAACTATGGCTACACCTTC. Protein product: CASSVAQNYGYTF.

This clonotype was seen only a few times. The V call is TRBV7-8, the J call TRBJ1-5; D is unclear. The V gene lost 5 bases and the J gene lost 0 bases, with 11 bases spanning the gap. The germline CDR1 and CDR2 sequences are SGHVS and FQNEAQ. The CDR3 loop spans 15 amino acids. Here the CDR3 DNA reads TGTGCCAGCAGCAACGAGTGGCCTAGCAATCAGCCCCAGCATTTT. Its protein product is CASSNEWPSNQPQHF.

This clonotype has a handful of counts. The CDR3 DNA reads TGCGCCAGCAGCGGCAGGGCCGGGAACACCGGGGAGCTGTTTTTT. Encoded protein: CASSGRAGNTGELFF. J is TRBJ2-2 and V is TRBV5-1; tentatively, D is TRBD1 (5 bases). The V gene lost 4 bases and the J gene lost 1 base, with 11 bases spanning the gap. From germline, CDR1 is SGHRS and CDR2 YFSETQ. This CDR3 contains 15 residues.

In its sample, this clonotype was seen a few times. This rearrangement joins TRBV15 to TRBJ2-3; D gene uncertain. V was trimmed by 1 base and J by 8 bases, leaving 10 bases between them. Germline V gives CDR1 LNHNV, CDR2 YYDKDF (reference sequence). This CDR3 comprises 13 residues. In DNA, the CDR3 is TGTGCCACCAGCAGAGGCGGCCACCCTACGCAGTATTTT. Its protein is CATSRGGHPTQYF.

At least ten counts were recorded for this clonotype. J is TRBJ2-2 and V is TRBV20-1; 7 nucleotides line up with TRBD2. Looked up from germline, CDR1 is DFQATT and CDR2 is SNEGSKA (reference sequence). The V and J ends lost 1 base and 4 bases, in that order; junction bases with no gene match: 9. CDR3 length: 16 residues. The CDR3 DNA reads as TGCAGTGCTAGAGTCGAACTAGCGTCCGGCACCGGGGAGCTGTTTTTT. Protein sequence: CSARVELASGTGELFF.

The V gene is TRBV6-5, the J gene TRBJ2-1; tentatively, D is TRBD2 (5 bases). CDR1 and CDR2 (germline): MNHEY, SVGAGI. The CDR3 is 14 residues long. V lost 2 bases and J lost 9, with 14 bases in between. Here the CDR3 DNA reads TGTGCCAGCAGTTACCCTACTAGGTACGGTGAGCAGTTCTTC. It encodes CASSYPTRYGEQFF.

The chain is built from TRBV20-1 and TRBJ2-7, with 8 bases identical to TRBD2. Per the germline V gene, CDR1 is DFQATT and CDR2 is SNEGSKA (reference sequence). V trimming: 0 bases; J trimming: 7 bases; junction bases outside the gene matches: 11. The CDR3 loop spans 15 amino acids. The CDR3 reads CSARDHPGGLGEQYF. CDR3 DNA sequence: TGCAGTGCTAGAGATCATCCGGGAGGGCTGGGAGAGCAGTACTTC.

A few counts support this clonotype. The CDR3: CSAQRITDTQYF. Written as DNA, the CDR3 is TGCAGCGCGCAGCGGATCACAGATACGCAGTATTTT. This rearrangement joins TRBV29-1 to TRBJ2-3, with D maybe TRBD2 (5 bases). V dropped 7 bases and J dropped 2 bases, with 10 bases sitting between them. The CDR3 runs to 12 residues. CDR1 is SQVTM, CDR2 ANQGSEA, per germline.

A note on this clonotype: The junction shows a germline mismatch at one end, possibly a read error. The rearrangement joins TRBV7-7 to TRBJ2-7, with 11 nucleotides matching TRBD2. The CDR3 loop spans 19 amino acids. Looked up from germline, CDR1 is SSHAT and CDR2 is FNYEAQ (reference sequence). The chain's CDR3 is CASSLAFSRLAGPAYEQYF. In nucleotides, the CDR3 is TGTGCTAGCAGCTTAGCGTTTAGTAGACTAGCGGGACCCGCCTACGAGCAGTACTTC.

This clonotype was counted a few times. The V gene is TRBV7-2, the J gene TRBJ2-1; D is possibly TRBD2 (5 bases). The ends were cut back, 1 base at V and 1 base at J, with 11 bases in the middle. CDR3 length: 16 residues. Germline CDR1 and CDR2: SGHTA and FQGNSA. The DNA for the CDR3 is TGTGCCAGCAGCTTAGAGAGGGTGGGGTCCTACAATGAGCAGTTCTTC. This encodes CASSLERVGSYNEQFF.

Only a few counts were recorded for this clonotype. The chain joins TRBV7-9 to TRBJ2-5; possibly TRBD1 for D (8 bases). This CDR3 is 18 amino acids long. V was pared by 3 bases and J by 5 bases, with 25 bases between. Germline assignment: CDR1 SEHNR and CDR2 FQNEAQ (reference sequence). The CDR3 region is CASSLTSRGRAGRETQYF. Written as DNA, the CDR3 is TGTGCCAGCAGCTTGACGTCCAGGGGGCGTGCCGGGAGGGAGACCCAGTACTTC.

The V call is TRBV14, the J call TRBJ2-1; 7 bases match TRBD1. Trimming removed 5 bases from V and 7 bases from J; junction bases left unmatched: 14. The germline gives CDR1 SGHDN, CDR2 FVKESK. The CDR3 consists of 16 residues. The CDR3 DNA sequence: TGTGCCAGCAGCTTACCTCCGAGGAAGGGGGCGAATGAGCAGTTCTTC. This gives the protein CASSLPPRKGANEQFF.

The chain couples TRBV5-1 to TRBJ2-4, with D perhaps matching TRBD1 (5 bases). Deletions cut 0 bases from V and 4 bases from J, with 8 bases between. Germline lookup yields CDR1 SGHRS and CDR2 YFSETQ. This CDR3 has 14 residues. CDR3: CASSLGQGKNIQYF. In DNA form, the CDR3 reads TGCGCCAGCAGCTTGGGTCAGGGTAAAAACATTCAGTACTTC.

The V call is TRBV18, the J call TRBJ2-1; D is possibly TRBD2 (5 bases). This CDR3 has 15 amino acids. Trimming removed 6 bases from V and 6 bases from J, with 18 bases in between. Looked up from germline, CDR1 is KGHSH and CDR2 is LQKENI. The CDR3 sequence is CASSAGDGWFNEQFF. The CDR3 DNA sequence: TGTGCCAGCTCGGCGGGCGACGGGTGGTTCAATGAGCAGTTCTTC.